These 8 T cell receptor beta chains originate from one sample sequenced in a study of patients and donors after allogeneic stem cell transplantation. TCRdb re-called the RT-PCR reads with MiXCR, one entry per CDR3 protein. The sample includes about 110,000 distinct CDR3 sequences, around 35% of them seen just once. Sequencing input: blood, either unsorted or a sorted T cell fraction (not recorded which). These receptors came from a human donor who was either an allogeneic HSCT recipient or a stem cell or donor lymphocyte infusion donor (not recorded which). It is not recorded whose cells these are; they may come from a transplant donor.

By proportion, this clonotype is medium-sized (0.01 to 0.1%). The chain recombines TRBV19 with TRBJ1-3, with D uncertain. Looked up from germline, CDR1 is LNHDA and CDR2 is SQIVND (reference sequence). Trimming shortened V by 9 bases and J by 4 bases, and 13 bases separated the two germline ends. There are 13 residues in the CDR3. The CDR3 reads CASGPSGGNTIYF. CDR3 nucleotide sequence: TGTGCCAGCGGACCCTCGGGAGGAAACACCATATATTTT.

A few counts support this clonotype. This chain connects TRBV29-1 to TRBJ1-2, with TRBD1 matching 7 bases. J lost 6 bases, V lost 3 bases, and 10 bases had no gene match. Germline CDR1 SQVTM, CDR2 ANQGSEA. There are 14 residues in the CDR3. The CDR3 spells CSVDPRGRGDGYTF. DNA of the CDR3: TGCAGCGTTGATCCCAGGGGCAGGGGGGATGGCTACACCTTC.

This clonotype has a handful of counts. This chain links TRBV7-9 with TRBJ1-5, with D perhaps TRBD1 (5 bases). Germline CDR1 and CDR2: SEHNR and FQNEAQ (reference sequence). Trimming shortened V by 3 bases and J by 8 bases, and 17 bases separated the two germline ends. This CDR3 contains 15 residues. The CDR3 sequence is CASSFSGTSKEPQHF. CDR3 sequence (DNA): TGTGCCAGCAGCTTTTCCGGGACCTCAAAAGAGCCCCAGCATTTT.

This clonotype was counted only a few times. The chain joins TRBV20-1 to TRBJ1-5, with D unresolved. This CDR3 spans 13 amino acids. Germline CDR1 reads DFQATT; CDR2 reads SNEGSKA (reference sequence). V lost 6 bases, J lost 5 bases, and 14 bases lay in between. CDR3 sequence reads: CSATLRADQPQHF. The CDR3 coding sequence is TGCAGTGCCACTCTGAGGGCGGATCAGCCCCAGCATTTT.

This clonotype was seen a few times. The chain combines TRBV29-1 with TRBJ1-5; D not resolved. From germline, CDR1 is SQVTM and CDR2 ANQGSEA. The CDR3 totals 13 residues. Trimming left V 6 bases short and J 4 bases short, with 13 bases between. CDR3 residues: CSVATGLNQPQHF. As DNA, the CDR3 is TGCAGCGTCGCCACGGGCTTAAATCAGCCCCAGCATTTT.

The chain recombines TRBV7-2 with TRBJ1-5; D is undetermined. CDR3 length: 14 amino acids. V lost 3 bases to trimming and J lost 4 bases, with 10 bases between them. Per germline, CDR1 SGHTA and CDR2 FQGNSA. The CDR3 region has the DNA TGTGCCAGCAGCTTTGGACGGCCGAATCAGCCCCAGCATTTT. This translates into CASSFGRPNQPQHF.

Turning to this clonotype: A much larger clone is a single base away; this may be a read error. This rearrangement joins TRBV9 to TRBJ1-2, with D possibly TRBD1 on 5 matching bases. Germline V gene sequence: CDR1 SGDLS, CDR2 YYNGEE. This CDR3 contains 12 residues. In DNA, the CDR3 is TGTGCCAGCAGCTCCCGGGGGGGTGGCTACAACTTC. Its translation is CASSSRGGGYNF.

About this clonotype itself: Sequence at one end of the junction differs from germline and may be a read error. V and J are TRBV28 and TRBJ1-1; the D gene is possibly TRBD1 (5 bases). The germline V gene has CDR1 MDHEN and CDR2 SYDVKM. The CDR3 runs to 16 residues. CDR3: CASSSVLGGTGTEAFF. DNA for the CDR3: TGTGCCAGCAGTTCCGTACTGGGGGGAACGGGCACTGAGGCTTTCTTT. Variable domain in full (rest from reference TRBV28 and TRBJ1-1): DVKVTQSSRYLVKRTGEKVFLECVQDMDHENMFWYRQDPGLGLRLIYFSYDVKMKEKGDIPEGYSVSREKKERFSLILESASTNQTSMYLCASSSVLGGTGTEAFFGQGTRLTVV.